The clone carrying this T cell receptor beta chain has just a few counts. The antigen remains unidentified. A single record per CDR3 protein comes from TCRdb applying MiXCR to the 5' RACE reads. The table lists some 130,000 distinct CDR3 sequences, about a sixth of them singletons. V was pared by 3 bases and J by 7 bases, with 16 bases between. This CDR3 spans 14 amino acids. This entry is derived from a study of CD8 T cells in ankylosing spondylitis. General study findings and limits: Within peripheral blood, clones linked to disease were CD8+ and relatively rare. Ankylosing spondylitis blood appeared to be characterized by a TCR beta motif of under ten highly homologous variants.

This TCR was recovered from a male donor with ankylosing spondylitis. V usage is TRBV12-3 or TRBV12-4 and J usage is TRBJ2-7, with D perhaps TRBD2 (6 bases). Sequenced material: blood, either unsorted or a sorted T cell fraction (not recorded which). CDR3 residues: CASSFGTLGYEQYF. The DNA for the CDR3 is TGTGCCAGCAGTTTTGGGACTCTAGGATATGAGCAGTACTTC.